The rows below give T cell receptor beta chains drawn from one sample of a study of blood T cells in healthy people across ages. TCRdb processed the 5' RACE reads anew with MiXCR; each CDR3 protein has one entry. The table lists roughly 730,000 distinct CDR3 sequences, more than 55% of them singletons, with under 30% in the top ten. The sequencing input was blood. These receptors were taken from a man between 40 and 49 years old in good health. Each CDR3 is given with its conserved first and last residue. Fields, in order: V gene, clone size, J gene, D gene, CDR3 DNA, CDR3 protein. The D gene is left open where the match is weak. Clone size is stated in some rows and not others, as once, few, many or a class when expanded.

V: TRBV20-1
size: -
J: TRBJ2-3
D: -
DNA: TGCAGTGCTCCTACCGGCCGCACAGATACGCAGTATTTT
CDR3: CSAPTGRTDTQYF

V: TRBV2
size: once
J: TRBJ2-7
D: -
DNA: TGTGCCAGCAGTGAATCCTTGCCTAGCAGCTACGAGCAGTACTTC
CDR3: CASSESLPSSYEQYF

V: TRBV20-1
size: few
J: TRBJ2-1
D: -
DNA: TGCAGTGCTAGGTCCCAGCTAGATGAGCAGTTCTTC
CDR3: CSARSQLDEQFF

V: TRBV21-1
size: -
J: TRBJ1-2
D: -
DNA: TGTGCCAGCAGCAATGCCCCAGGGCACTATGGCTACACCTTC
CDR3: CASSNAPGHYGYTF

V: TRBV7-2
size: -
J: TRBJ2-7
D: -
DNA: TGTGCCAGCAGCGTAGGTCTCAGCTCCTACGAGCAGTACTTC
CDR3: CASSVGLSSYEQYF

V: TRBV5-1
size: -
J: TRBJ1-1
D: TRBD1
DNA: TGCGCCAGCAGCCAAAACCCAGGGGGCGTGAACACTGAAGCTTTCTTT
CDR3: CASSQNPGGVNTEAFF

V: TRBV12-3/TRBV12-4
size: -
J: TRBJ1-2
D: -
DNA: TGTGCCATCGGACTCCGGGGCGTACTTACTTATGGCTACACCTTC
CDR3: CAIGLRGVLTYGYTF

V: TRBV20-1
size: few
J: TRBJ2-5
D: TRBD2
DNA: TGCAGTGCTAGGGGGCTAGCGGGGGGCAATCAAGAGACCCAGTACTTC
CDR3: CSARGLAGGNQETQYF

V: TRBV7-2
size: -
J: TRBJ2-3
D: -
DNA: TGTGCCAGCAGCCCTCCTGGCCGGGGGTATGGCACAGATACGCAGTATTTT
CDR3: CASSPPGRGYGTDTQYF

V: TRBV15
size: -
J: TRBJ2-3
D: TRBD2
DNA: TGTGCCACCAGCAGAGATACCGGGGGGAACACAGATACGCAGTATTTT
CDR3: CATSRDTGGNTDTQYF

V: TRBV12-3/TRBV12-4
size: -
J: TRBJ2-1
D: -
DNA: TGTGCCAGCAGTTTTCCTACGAGCGAGCAGTTCTTC
CDR3: CASSFPTSEQFF

V: TRBV6-5
size: -
J: TRBJ2-6
D: -
DNA: TGTGCCAGCAGCCCAACAGGGACTGGGGCCAACGTCCTGACTTTC
CDR3: CASSPTGTGANVLTF

V: TRBV15
size: few
J: TRBJ1-2
D: -
DNA: TGTGCCACCAGCAGAGAACTGGGACATCGGGATGGCTACACCTTC
CDR3: CATSRELGHRDGYTF

V: TRBV6-9
size: -
J: TRBJ2-4
D: -
DNA: TGTGCCAGCAGTTTACAGGGCCCTCATAGATTAGCCAAAAACATTCAGTACTTC
CDR3: CASSLQGPHRLAKNIQYF

V: TRBV4-3
size: few
J: TRBJ2-4
D: -
DNA: TGCGCCAGCAGCCAGACAGGTGGGAACATTCAGTACTTC
CDR3: CASSQTGGNIQYF